Following are 22 T cell receptor beta chains from one sample sequenced in a study of blood T cell repertoires in COVID-19. TCRdb's copy holds only in-frame clones and misses some; the assay was immunoSEQ multiplex PCR. Among approximately 290,000 clones, around 90% were seen once, and the ten largest hold roughly 2.3%. Sequencing was done on a sample of peripheral blood. The receptors derive from a man between 18 and 35 years old with active or convalescent COVID-19.

The rearrangement joins TRBV7-8 to TRBJ1-5; 9 nucleotides agree with TRBD1. Germline values: CDR1 SGHVS, CDR2 FQNEAQ. CDR3 length: 14 amino acids. The J segment lost 7 bases and the V segment lost 4 bases, leaving 5 bases of the junction unmatched. CDR3 nucleotide sequence: TGTGCCAGCAGCTACGGGACAGGGAACCAGCCCCAGCATTTT. It yields the protein CASSYGTGNQPQHF.

V gene TRBV6-5 combines with J gene TRBJ2-2; 7 bases map to TRBD1. This CDR3 is built from 15 residues. The J segment lost 0 bases and the V segment lost 6 bases, leaving 4 bases of the junction unmatched. Per germline, CDR1 MNHEY and CDR2 SVGAGI. The CDR3, as DNA: TGTGCCAGCAGAGAGACAGGGACGAACACCGGGGAGCTGTTTTTT. This translates into CASRETGTNTGELFF.

The J gene is TRBJ2-3, the V gene TRBV6-5, with a weak D call TRBD1 (6 bases). The CDR3 has 14 residues. Trimming cost V 4 bases and J 2 bases, with 10 bases left between them. CDR1 is MNHEY and CDR2 is SVGAGI in the germline V gene. CDR3 bases: TGTGCCAGCAGTTTCAGGGGTCTCACAGATACGCAGTATTTT. Its translation is CASSFRGLTDTQYF.

The CDR3 DNA reads as TGTGCCAGCTCCCTATCGACAGGTATCTACAATGAGCAGTTCTTC. Translating gives CASSLSTGIYNEQFF. This chain links TRBV18 with TRBJ2-1; D may be TRBD1 (6 bases). CDR3 size: 15 residues. CDR1 is KGHSH and CDR2 is LQKENI in the germline V gene. V lost 6 bases to trimming and J lost 3 bases, with 15 bases between them. Together with reference TRBV18 and TRBJ2-1, the CDR3 gives the full variable domain: NAGVMQNPRHLVRRRGQEARLRCSPMKGHSHVYWYRQLPEEGLKFMVYLQKENIIDESGMPKERFSAEFPKEGPSILRIQQVVRGDSAAYFCASSLSTGIYNEQFFGPGTRLTVL.

The V and J genes are TRBV29-1 and TRBJ2-3; TRBD2 matches 7 bases. The CDR3 is 13 amino acids. J was trimmed by 3 bases and V by 8 bases; bases with no gene match: 8. Germline V gene data show CDR1 as SQVTM and CDR2 as ANQGSEA. The CDR3 nucleotides read TGCAGCCCCCTTATGGGAGGGACAGATACGCAGTATTTT. Protein sequence: CSPLMGGTDTQYF.

Only one count was recorded for this clone. The rearrangement joins TRBV5-1 to TRBJ1-1; tentatively, D is TRBD1 (5 bases). CDR1 is SGHRS, CDR2 YFSETQ, per germline. V shed 0 bases and J shed 5 bases, with 14 bases lying between them. The CDR3 consists of 15 residues. CDR3 residues: CASSLATGGGTEAFF. As DNA, the CDR3 is TGCGCCAGCAGCTTGGCCACTGGGGGAGGGACTGAAGCTTTCTTT.

J is TRBJ2-6 and V is TRBV5-1; TRBD1 agrees at 9 bases. Trimming at V came to 7 bases and at J to 1 base, leaving 6 bases not matched to a gene. This CDR3 region has 16 residues. Germline V gene data show CDR1 as SGHRS and CDR2 as YFSETQ. CDR3 in DNA: TGCGCCAGCGAGGGACAGGGAGAGTCTGGGGCCAACGTCCTGACTTTC. It yields the protein CASEGQGESGANVLTF.

This chain links TRBV29-1 with TRBJ1-1, with D possibly being TRBD1 (6 bases). The CDR3 length is 16 residues. V lost 0 bases and J 1 base, leaving 15 bases between the germline ends. The germline gives CDR1 SQVTM, CDR2 ANQGSEA. This chain's CDR3 is CSVEDSPGHWNTEAFF. The CDR3 DNA reads TGCAGCGTTGAAGATAGTCCGGGACATTGGAACACTGAAGCTTTCTTT.

The chain has TRBV19 and TRBJ2-5, with TRBD2 matching 11 bases. This CDR3 is built from 14 residues. Germline CDR1 and CDR2: LNHDA and SQIVND (reference sequence). V shed 5 bases and J 5 bases; nucleotides not matched to a gene: 4. DNA of the CDR3: TGTGCCAGTAGTCCCTGGACTAGCGGGGAGACCCAGTACTTC. Translation: CASSPWTSGETQYF. The variable domain in full, completed from reference TRBV19 and TRBJ2-5, reads DGGITQSPKYLFRKEGQNVTLSCEQNLNHDAMYWYRQDPGQGLRLIYYSQIVNDFQKGDIAEGYSVSREKKESFPLTVTSAQKNPTAFYLCASSPWTSGETQYFGPGTRLLVL.

The chain joins TRBV19 to TRBJ2-7; D is perhaps TRBD1 (6 bases). The CDR3 is 18 amino acids. V was cut by 1 base and J by 3 bases, with 22 bases left in between. Germline-derived CDR1 and CDR2 are LNHDA and SQIVND (reference sequence). Here the CDR3 reads CASSIVLIQGYQIYEQYF. The CDR3 coding sequence is TGTGCCAGTAGTATAGTCCTAATACAGGGCTACCAGATCTACGAGCAGTACTTC.

The chain couples TRBV5-4 to TRBJ2-4; D not resolved. Germline V gives CDR1 SGHNT, CDR2 YYREEE (reference sequence). This CDR3 has 13 residues. V gave up 0 bases and J gave up 5 bases, with 6 bases separating them. The CDR3: CASSLDAENIQYF. CDR3 coding DNA: TGTGCCAGCAGCTTGGATGCGGAAAACATTCAGTACTTC.

The rearrangement links TRBV5-1 to TRBJ1-2; D call uncertain. The CDR3 is made up of 16 amino acids. Germline lookup yields CDR1 SGHRS and CDR2 YFSETQ. Trimming took off 1 base at V and 0 bases at J, with 13 bases between the two ends. The DNA for the CDR3 is TGCGCCAGCAGCTTGCACAGTCGAAATTCTAACTATGGCTACACCTTC. It yields the protein CASSLHSRNSNYGYTF.

The rearrangement uses TRBV10-3 and TRBJ2-7; 7 positions agree with TRBD1. The CDR3 consists of 13 residues. Germline CDR1 ENHRY, CDR2 SYGVKD. The V gene end was trimmed by 8 bases and the J gene end by 7 bases; junction bases not matched to a gene: 11. DNA for the CDR3: TGTGCCATCTGGTCTGACAGGGCTGGGGAGCAGTACTTC. Translation gives CAIWSDRAGEQYF.

V is TRBV7-2 and J is TRBJ2-3; a weak D match, TRBD2 (6 bases). The V gene lost 4 bases and the J gene lost 4 bases, with 18 bases spanning the gap. The CDR3 totals 16 residues. Germline V gene lookup returns CDR1 SGHTA and CDR2 FQGNSA. As DNA, the CDR3 is TGTGCCAGCAGCTACGGCGGGGCCCCCGAGGCAGATACGCAGTATTTT. Translated, it gives CASSYGGAPEADTQYF. Combining the CDR3 with reference TRBV7-2 and TRBJ2-3 gives the whole variable domain GAGVSQSPSNKVTEKGKDVELRCDPISGHTALYWYRQSLGQGLEFLIYFQGNSAPDKSGLPSDRFSAERTGGSVSTLTIQRTQQEDSAVYLCASSYGGAPEADTQYFGPGTRLTVL.

The gene calls are TRBV3-1 (or the pseudogene TRBV3-2) and TRBJ2-1; 9 nucleotides match TRBD2. Germline V CDR1 and CDR2: LGHDT, YNNKEL (reference sequence). CDR3 length: 15 amino acids. With V trimmed by 7 bases and J by 13 bases, 17 bases remained unmatched. CDR3 nucleotides: TGTGCCAGCACCCCTCTAGCGGGACCAGGGAGTAGTCAGTTCTTC. It specifies CASTPLAGPGSSQFF.

V is TRBV7-2 and J is TRBJ2-1; no clear D gene. CDR3 length equals 12 residues. V lost 1 base, J lost 12 bases, and 10 bases lay in between. CDR1 SGHTA and CDR2 FQGNSA come from the germline V gene. The CDR3 sequence: CASSLVGPRQFF. In DNA form, the CDR3 reads TGTGCCAGCAGCTTAGTGGGCCCTCGGCAGTTCTTC.

The rearrangement uses TRBV10-3 and TRBJ1-6; 9 positions agree with TRBD1. This CDR3 has 14 amino acids. J was trimmed by 6 bases and V by 8 bases; bases with no gene match: 5. Germline V gene lookup returns CDR1 ENHRY and CDR2 SYGVKD. The chain's CDR3 is CAIGGQGVNSPLHF. The CDR3, as DNA: TGTGCCATCGGGGGACAGGGAGTTAATTCACCCCTCCACTTT.

The chain uses TRBV9 and TRBJ2-2, with D possibly TRBD2 on 6 matching bases. Germline V gene data show CDR1 as SGDLS and CDR2 as YYNGEE. V gave up 3 bases and J gave up 4 bases, with 13 bases separating them. The CDR3 spans 15 residues. The CDR3 nucleotides are TGTGCCAGCAGCGATATCACCGGGGGCACCGGGGAGCTGTTTTTT. Its translation: CASSDITGGTGELFF. The variable domain in full, completed from reference TRBV9 and TRBJ2-2, reads DSGVTQTPKHLITATGQRVTLRCSPRSGDLSVYWYQQSLDQGLQFLIQYYNGEERAKGNILERFSAQQFPDLHSELNLSSLELGDSALYFCASSDITGGTGELFFGEGSRLTVL.

A word on this clone: This sample also contains other DNA sequences that code for the same CDR3. This chain's CDR3 is CASSSGRTEAFF. For the CDR3, the DNA is TGTGCCAGCAGTTCGGGTCGGACTGAAGCTTTCTTT. V and J are TRBV27 and TRBJ1-1, with D uncertain. The V and J ends lost 4 bases and 5 bases respectively, with 8 bases between them. This CDR3 contains 12 residues. Per germline, CDR1 MNHEY and CDR2 SMNVEV (reference sequence).

This sequence joins TRBV3-1 (or the pseudogene TRBV3-2) and TRBJ2-3; 9 bases line up with TRBD2. The length of the CDR3 is 16 residues. V dropped 1 base and J dropped 4; count of bases not matched to a gene: 6. Germline loops: CDR1 LGHDT, CDR2 YNNKEL (reference sequence). CDR3 sequence (DNA): TGTGCCAGCAGCCAAGTAGCGGGGGCAGGGGCAGATACGCAGTATTTT. Translation: CASSQVAGAGADTQYF.

The V gene is TRBV7-8, the J gene TRBJ2-7; D is possibly TRBD1 (5 bases). The V end lost 4 bases, the J end lost 4 bases, and 17 bases lay between the germline ends. Germline CDR1 reads SGHVS; CDR2 reads FQNEAQ. The CDR3 runs 15 residues. The CDR3 coding sequence is TGTGCCAGCAGCTCTCCCAGTAGGGGCAAGTACGAGCAGTACTTC. Protein: CASSSPSRGKYEQYF.

A remark on this clone: Other DNA variants within this sample encode the same CDR3. The chain links TRBV19 to TRBJ1-1; possible D gene TRBD1, 6 bases. V lost 1 base, J lost 4 bases, and 7 bases lay in between. The germline V gene encodes CDR1 LNHDA and CDR2 SQIVND (reference sequence). This CDR3 comprises 13 residues. Here the CDR3 reads CASSIVGGTEAFF. The CDR3 DNA follows: TGTGCCAGTAGTATAGTAGGGGGCACTGAAGCTTTCTTT.